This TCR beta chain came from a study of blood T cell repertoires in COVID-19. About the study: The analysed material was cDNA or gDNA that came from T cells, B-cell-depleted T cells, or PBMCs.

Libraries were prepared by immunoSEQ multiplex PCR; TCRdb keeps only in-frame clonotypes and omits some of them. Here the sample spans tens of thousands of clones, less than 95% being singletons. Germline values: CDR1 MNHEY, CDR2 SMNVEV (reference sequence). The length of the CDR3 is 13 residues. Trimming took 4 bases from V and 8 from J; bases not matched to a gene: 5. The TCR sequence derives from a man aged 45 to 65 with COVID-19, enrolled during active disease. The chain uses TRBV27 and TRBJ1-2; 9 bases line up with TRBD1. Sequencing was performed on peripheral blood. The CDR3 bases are TGTGCCAGCAGTTACAGGGGGCGGGAAGGCTACACCTTC. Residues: CASSYRGREGYTF.